This T cell receptor (beta chain) was observed in a study of cytomegalovirus exposure and HLA in healthy donors. CDR3 length: 14 amino acids. Trimming took off 0 bases at V and 4 bases at J, with 5 bases between the two ends. Germline V lookup: CDR1 SGDLS, CDR2 YYNGEE. General study results and limits: A few chains tied to CMV proved CMV antigen-specific in vitro.

Turning to this clone: Its antigen is not identified. Different DNA sequences within this sample yield the same CDR3.

The PCR was carried out with 60 Vbeta primers and 13 Jbeta primers. Assay: immunoSEQ multiplex PCR; the TCRdb copy retains only in-frame clones and omits some. The sample comprises over 85,000 clones, under 9% of which are singletons, and about 2.3% rests with the top ten. The receptor was derived from a man between 50 and 59 years old in good health and CMV-seronegative. The sample consisted of PBMCs. The chain couples TRBV9 to TRBJ2-6; D not certain. The CDR3 nucleotides read TGTGCCAGCAGCGTAGCCTCCGGGGCCAACGTCCTGACTTTC. It translates to CASSVASGANVLTF.